Presented here are 29 T cell receptor beta chains from one specimen sequenced in a study of blood T cell repertoires in COVID-19. Clones were sequenced by immunoSEQ multiplex PCR, and TCRdb holds only the in-frame ones, with some missing. The profile shows fewer than 300,000 clones, roughly 84% of them singletons. Sequencing input: peripheral blood. The receptors were gathered from a young woman with acute or convalescent COVID-19.

This clone has a count of ten or more. CDR3 protein: CSVGTSGSVGFF. The CDR3 DNA follows: TGCAGCGTTGGGACTAGCGGGAGTGTTGGGTTCTTC. The genes are TRBV29-1 and TRBJ2-1; 13 nucleotides line up with TRBD2. CDR1 is SQVTM, CDR2 ANQGSEA, per germline. Germline trimming cut 4 bases from V and 15 bases from J; bases unmatched to any gene: 6. This CDR3 has 12 residues.

Ten or more counts support this clone. This chain joins TRBV6-2 or TRBV6-3 and TRBJ2-7; 7 bases line up with TRBD1. V was clipped by 4 bases and J by 1 base; unmatched bases: 10. Germline V gene sequence: CDR1 MNHEY, CDR2 SVGEGT. The CDR3 is 16 amino acids. For the CDR3, the DNA is TGTGCCAGCAGTTTTGGTCCCGGGACAGAGTCCTACGAGCAGTACTTC. Translating gives CASSFGPGTESYEQYF.

The V call is TRBV18, the J call TRBJ2-2; D not certain. CDR3 length: 16 amino acids. Germline V gene lookup returns CDR1 KGHSH and CDR2 LQKENI. The germline V and J ends were trimmed by 1 base and 0 bases, with 9 bases remaining between them. The CDR3 coding sequence is TGTGCCAGCTCACCACTTAACGGAGCGAACACCGGGGAGCTGTTTTTT. Protein product: CASSPLNGANTGELFF.

The chain recombines TRBV7-9 with TRBJ1-5; a weak D match, TRBD1 (6 bases). This CDR3 is built from 12 residues. Germline assignment: CDR1 SEHNR and CDR2 FQNEAQ (reference sequence). V lost 7 bases and J 7 bases, leaving 11 bases between the germline ends. The CDR3 DNA sequence: TGTGCCAGCAACAGGGAGGGGCAGCCCCAGCATTTT. Translation gives CASNREGQPQHF.

The J gene is TRBJ1-2, the V gene TRBV6-5, with TRBD1 identical over 7 bases. V dropped 6 bases and J dropped 3; count of bases not matched to a gene: 4. Germline V gene data show CDR1 as MNHEY and CDR2 as SVGAGI. This CDR3 has 13 residues. CDR3 nucleotides: TGTGCCAGCAGAAGACAGGGCGACTATGGCTACACCTTC. This codes for CASRRQGDYGYTF.

This chain connects TRBV3-1 (or the pseudogene TRBV3-2) to TRBJ1-1, with unresolved D. Germline V gene sequence: CDR1 LGHDT, CDR2 YNNKEL (reference sequence). V was clipped by 1 base and J by 11 bases, with 17 bases between them. This CDR3 spans 14 amino acids. CDR3 in DNA: TGTGCCAGCAGCCAAGTTCACAGTCGTGCCGTGGCTTTCTTT. Amino acid sequence: CASSQVHSRAVAFF.

The chain combines TRBV6-2 or TRBV6-3 with TRBJ2-1, with 11 bases lining up with TRBD2. The CDR3 has 18 residues. The ends lost 0 bases at V and 3 bases at J; junction bases unmatched: 7. CDR1 MNHEY and CDR2 SVGEGT come from the germline V gene. The CDR3 here is CASSYSRRGTSGYNEQFF. The DNA for the CDR3 is TGTGCCAGCAGTTACTCGAGGAGGGGGACTAGCGGCTACAATGAGCAGTTCTTC.

The CDR3 nucleotides read TGTGCCAGCACCAAAACAGGGGTCGAGCAGTACTTC. The encoded protein is CASTKTGVEQYF. The chain recombines TRBV11-2 with TRBJ2-7; 7 bases align to TRBD1. The CDR3 spans 12 residues. From germline, CDR1 is SGHAT and CDR2 FQNNGV. Trimming cost V 7 bases and J 6 bases; bases outside gene matches: 6.

The chain couples TRBV5-1 to TRBJ1-4; 8 positions agree with TRBD1. V was pared by 2 bases and J by 7 bases, with 19 bases of the junction left unmatched. This CDR3 contains 19 residues. The germline V gene has CDR1 SGHRS and CDR2 YFSETQ. CDR3 coding DNA: TGCGCCAGCAGCTTTGGTAGAGGGACAGGTCTAAACCAAGGTGAAAAACTGTTTTTT. Protein product: CASSFGRGTGLNQGEKLFF.

The chain links TRBV7-2 to TRBJ1-6; D gene ambiguous. The V and J ends lost 5 bases and 5 bases respectively, with 13 bases between them. CDR3 size: 15 residues. CDR1 is SGHTA and CDR2 is FQGNSA in the germline V gene. The CDR3 region is CASSIRGTDNSPLHF. The CDR3 DNA is TGTGCCAGCAGCATTAGAGGCACTGATAATTCACCCCTCCACTTT. Drawing the rest from reference TRBV7-2 and TRBJ1-6, the complete variable domain is GAGVSQSPSNKVTEKGKDVELRCDPISGHTALYWYRQSLGQGLEFLIYFQGNSAPDKSGLPSDRFSAERTGGSVSTLTIQRTQQEDSAVYLCASSIRGTDNSPLHFGNGTRLTVT.

V and J are TRBV6-2 or TRBV6-3 and TRBJ2-7; D is ambiguous. V shed 2 bases and J shed 6 bases, with 14 bases lying between them. CDR3 length equals 14 residues. Germline lookup yields CDR1 MNHEY and CDR2 SVGEGT. CDR3 bases: TGTGCCAGCAGTTACCCACTACCCTACCCCGAGCAGTACTTC. It yields the protein CASSYPLPYPEQYF.

The rearrangement links TRBV3-1 (or the pseudogene TRBV3-2) to TRBJ2-5; TRBD2 agrees at 10 bases. With 4 bases clipped from V and 0 bases from J, the junction kept 5 bases outside the gene matches. The germline gives CDR1 LGHDT, CDR2 YNNKEL (reference sequence). This CDR3 region has 16 residues. CDR3 in amino acids: CASSLLAGMYQETQYF. CDR3 coding DNA: TGTGCCAGCAGCCTACTAGCGGGAATGTACCAAGAGACCCAGTACTTC.

The sample holds a few counts of this clone. V and J are TRBV6-4 and TRBJ2-1; 8 nucleotides line up with TRBD2. The CDR3 length is 14 residues. CDR1 and CDR2 from the germline V gene are MRHNA and SNTAGT. Trimming took 8 bases from V and 4 from J; bases not matched to a gene: 7. CDR3 in amino acids: CASQSIAGYNEQFF. CDR3 in DNA: TGTGCCAGCCAGTCGATAGCGGGGTACAATGAGCAGTTCTTC.

V and J are TRBV6-2 or TRBV6-3 and TRBJ2-4; tentative D call: TRBD2 (6 bases). The CDR3 extends over 16 amino acids. Germline assignment: CDR1 MNHEY and CDR2 SVGEGT. The V and J ends lost 2 bases and 0 bases respectively, with 11 bases between them. CDR3 nucleotides: TGTGCCAGCAGTTACGGGGGGTCCCTAGCCAAAAACATTCAGTACTTC. Its protein product is CASSYGGSLAKNIQYF.

V usage is TRBV7-3 and J usage is TRBJ1-3; no reliable D call. The CDR3 is 15 residues long. Germline loops: CDR1 SGHTA, CDR2 FQGTGA. Trimming pared 2 bases from V and 3 bases from J, leaving 11 bases between. CDR3 nucleotides: TGTGCCAGCAGCTTATTGTACGGAGATGGAAACACCATATATTTT. Amino acid sequence: CASSLLYGDGNTIYF.

The chain couples TRBV5-4 to TRBJ2-7, with unresolved D. The V and J ends lost 0 bases and 1 base respectively, with 5 bases between them. The CDR3 has 13 amino acids. The germline gives CDR1 SGHNT, CDR2 YYREEE (reference sequence). This CDR3 reads CASSLGESYEQYF. Written as DNA, the CDR3 is TGTGCCAGCAGCTTGGGAGAATCCTACGAGCAGTACTTC.

The chain recombines TRBV4-1 with TRBJ1-6; D remains ambiguous. CDR1 MGHRA and CDR2 YSYEKL come from the germline V gene. This CDR3 is built from 11 residues. V was shortened by 3 bases and J by 8 bases, with 2 bases between the two germline ends. The CDR3 is CASSHDSPLHF. The CDR3 DNA follows: TGCGCCAGCAGCCACGATTCACCCCTCCACTTT.

The chain links TRBV20-1 to TRBJ1-6; D remains ambiguous. The CDR3 is made up of 15 amino acids. Per the germline V gene, CDR1 is DFQATT and CDR2 is SNEGSKA (reference sequence). Trimming removed 3 bases from V and 0 bases from J, with 9 bases in between. CDR3 sequence reads: CSASEGSSYNSPLHF. The CDR3 DNA follows: TGCAGTGCTAGTGAGGGCAGCTCCTATAATTCACCCCTCCACTTT.

V gene TRBV2 combines with J gene TRBJ1-5, with TRBD1 matching 9 bases. Germline V lookup: CDR1 SNHLY, CDR2 FYNNEI. V was pared by 6 bases and J by 5 bases, with 5 bases of the junction left unmatched. The length of the CDR3 is 14 residues. CDR3 residues: CASSPTGGDQPQHF. The CDR3 DNA reads TGTGCCAGCAGCCCGACAGGGGGAGATCAGCCCCAGCATTTT. The variable domain in full, with the rest retrieved from reference TRBV2 and TRBJ1-5, is EPEVTQTPSHQVTQMGQEVILRCVPISNHLYFYWYRQILGQKVEFLVSFYNNEISEKSEIFDDQFSVERPDGSNFTLKIRSTKLEDSAMYFCASSPTGGDQPQHFGDGTRLSIL.

The chain combines TRBV5-1 with TRBJ2-5; the match to TRBD2 covers 14 bases. This CDR3 spans 18 amino acids. Germline values: CDR1 SGHRS, CDR2 YFSETQ. J was trimmed by 7 bases and V by 0 bases; bases with no gene match: 11. CDR3 in DNA: TGCGCCAGCAGCTTGGTCCCAGGGACTAGCGGGAGTTCTGGGACCCAGTACTTC. As protein: CASSLVPGTSGSSGTQYF.

Comment on this clone: A junction end diverges from the germline sequence, so it may reflect a read error. The J gene is TRBJ1-1, the V gene TRBV28; possible D gene TRBD1, 5 bases. The CDR3 runs to 14 residues. From germline, CDR1 is MDHEN and CDR2 SYDVKM. The chain's CDR3 is CASGLPDRNTEAFF. The CDR3 DNA reads TGTGCCAGCGGTTTACCTGACAGGAACACTGAAGCTTTCTTT.

With regard to this clone: Mismatch with germline at one junction end may stem from a read error. The chain joins TRBV10-3 to TRBJ2-1; 8 bases align to TRBD2. Germline V gene data show CDR1 as ENHRY and CDR2 as SYGVKD. The CDR3 runs to 14 residues. The CDR3 reads CATSPREGNNEQFF. CDR3 sequence (DNA): TGTGCCACCAGTCCTCGGGAGGGTAACAATGAGCAGTTCTTC.

The rearrangement joins TRBV19 to TRBJ1-2; D uncertain. The germline CDR1 and CDR2 sequences are LNHDA and SQIVND (reference sequence). Trimming took 3 bases from V and 5 from J, leaving 13 bases between them. CDR3 length equals 14 residues. The CDR3 DNA is TGTGCCAGTAGTATCCCAGAGGTCCCGTATGGCTACACCTTC. Amino acid sequence: CASSIPEVPYGYTF.

The chain couples TRBV6-6 to TRBJ1-3; 8 bases line up with TRBD1. There are 16 residues in the CDR3. Per germline, CDR1 MNHNY and CDR2 SVGAGI (reference sequence). J lost 8 bases, V lost 7 bases, and 16 bases had no gene match. The CDR3 DNA reads TGTGCCAGCACCGAATTTCCTAACAGGGGGACGGACACCATATATTTT. This encodes CASTEFPNRGTDTIYF.

This sequence joins TRBV30 and TRBJ2-7, with 7 bases aligning to TRBD1. The CDR3 is made up of 14 amino acids. J was trimmed by 0 bases and V by 4 bases; bases with no gene match: 6. Looked up from germline, CDR1 is GTSNPN and CDR2 is SVGIG (reference sequence). CDR3: CAWKRDSSSYEQYF. CDR3 bases: TGTGCCTGGAAAAGGGACAGTAGCTCCTACGAGCAGTACTTC.

This clone has only one observation. The chain employs TRBV6-6 and TRBJ2-1; 12 bases are a match to TRBD2. The CDR3 consists of 19 residues. V shed 5 bases, J shed 5 bases, and the junction held 16 bases outside the gene matches. Looked up from germline, CDR1 is MNHNY and CDR2 is SVGAGI (reference sequence). The CDR3 protein is CASSQGQGRGLAGDNEQFF. CDR3 in DNA: TGTGCCAGCAGTCAGGGACAGGGAAGGGGACTAGCGGGCGACAATGAGCAGTTCTTC.

The CDR3 loop reads CASSGSVAASSYNEQFF. The CDR3 DNA follows: TGTGCCAGCAGCGGAAGCGTAGCGGCGAGCTCCTACAATGAGCAGTTCTTC. V is TRBV9 and J is TRBJ2-1; tentatively, D is TRBD2 (6 bases). CDR3 size: 17 residues. V dropped 3 bases and J dropped 0 bases, with 16 bases sitting between them. Germline loops: CDR1 SGDLS, CDR2 YYNGEE. The variable domain in full, with the rest retrieved from reference TRBV9 and TRBJ2-1, is DSGVTQTPKHLITATGQRVTLRCSPRSGDLSVYWYQQSLDQGLQFLIQYYNGEERAKGNILERFSAQQFPDLHSELNLSSLELGDSALYFCASSGSVAASSYNEQFFGPGTRLTVL.

This chain uses TRBV30 with TRBJ1-2, with 7 bases lining up with TRBD1. J gave up 6 bases and V 0 bases, and 4 bases lay outside the gene matches. From germline, CDR1 is GTSNPN and CDR2 SVGIG (reference sequence). The CDR3 spans 13 residues. This CDR3 reads CAWSVKQGNGYTF. The CDR3 nucleotides read TGTGCCTGGAGTGTGAAACAGGGGAATGGCTACACCTTC. Supplemented by reference TRBV30 and TRBJ1-2, the full variable domain reads SQTIHQWPATLVQPVGSPLSLECTVEGTSNPNLYWYRQAAGRGLQLLFYSVGIGQISSEVPQNLSASRPQDRQFILSSKKLLLSDSGFYLCAWSVKQGNGYTFGSGTRLTVV.

The chain links TRBV24-1 to TRBJ2-7, with 7 bases matching TRBD1. J lost 2 bases, V lost 3 bases, and 9 bases had no gene match. CDR1 is KGHDR, CDR2 SFDVKD, per germline. This CDR3 has 16 amino acids. Here the CDR3 DNA reads TGTGCCACCAGTGATGTGACAGGGAACCCCCCCTACGAGCAGTACTTC. This translates into CATSDVTGNPPYEQYF.